The source of this TCR beta chain is a study of blood T cells in healthy people across ages. Combining a sample-barcoded 5' primer with a J-beta primer mix, a second PCR ran for 7 to 11 cycles. TCRdb reprocessed the 5' RACE reads with MiXCR, giving one entry per CDR3 protein. Here the sample spans 1.5 million to 2 million distinct CDR3 sequences, around half being singletons. Germline V CDR1 and CDR2: MNHNY, SVGAGI (reference sequence). CDR3 size: 16 residues. The V end was cut by 4 bases, the J end by 1 base, with 17 bases between. The chain joins TRBV6-6 to TRBJ2-7; weak D call: TRBD1 (6 bases). This clonotype was obtained from a woman in her thirties or forties in good health. The sequenced material came from blood. Here the CDR3 DNA reads TGTGCCAGCAGTTCGATCCTCCGGGACACTTCCTACGAGCAGTACTTC. Amino acids: CASSSILRDTSYEQYF.